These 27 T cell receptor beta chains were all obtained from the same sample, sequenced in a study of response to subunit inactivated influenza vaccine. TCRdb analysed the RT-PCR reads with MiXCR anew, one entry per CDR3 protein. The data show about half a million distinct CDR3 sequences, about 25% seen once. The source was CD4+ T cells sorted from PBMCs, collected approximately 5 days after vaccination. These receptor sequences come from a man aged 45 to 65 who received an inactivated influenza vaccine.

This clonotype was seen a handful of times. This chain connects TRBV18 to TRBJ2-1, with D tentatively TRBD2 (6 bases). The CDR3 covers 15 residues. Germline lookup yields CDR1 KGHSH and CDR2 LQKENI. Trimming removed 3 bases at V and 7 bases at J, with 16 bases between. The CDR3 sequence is CASSPAGRVTNEQFF. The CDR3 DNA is TGTGCCAGCTCACCGGCCGGGAGAGTAACGAATGAGCAGTTCTTC.

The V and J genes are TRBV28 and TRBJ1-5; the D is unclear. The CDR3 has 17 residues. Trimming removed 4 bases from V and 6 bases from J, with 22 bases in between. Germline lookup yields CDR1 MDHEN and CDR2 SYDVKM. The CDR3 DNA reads TGTGCCAGCAGTTCGTTATCATCCGGACTTTTCACTCAGCCCCAGCATTTT. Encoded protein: CASSSLSSGLFTQPQHF.

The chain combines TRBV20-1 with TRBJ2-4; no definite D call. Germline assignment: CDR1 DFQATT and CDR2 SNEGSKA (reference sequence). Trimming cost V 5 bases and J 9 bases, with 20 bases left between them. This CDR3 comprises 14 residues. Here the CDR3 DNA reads TGCAGTGCTGTCCCACCTAGGGAAGGGTTCATTCAGTACTTC. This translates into CSAVPPREGFIQYF.

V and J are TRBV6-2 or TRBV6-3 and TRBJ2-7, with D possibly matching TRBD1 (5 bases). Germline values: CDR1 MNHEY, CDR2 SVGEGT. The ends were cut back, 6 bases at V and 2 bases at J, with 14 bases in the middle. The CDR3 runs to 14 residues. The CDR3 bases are TGTGCCAGCAGACTGACAGCAAGTACCTACGAGCAGTACTTC. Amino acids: CASRLTASTYEQYF.

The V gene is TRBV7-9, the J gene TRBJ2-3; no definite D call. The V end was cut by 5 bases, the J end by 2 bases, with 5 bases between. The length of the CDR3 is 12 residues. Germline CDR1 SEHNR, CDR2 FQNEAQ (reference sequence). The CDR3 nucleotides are TGTGCCAGCAGCGATTACACAGATACGCAGTATTTT. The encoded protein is CASSDYTDTQYF.

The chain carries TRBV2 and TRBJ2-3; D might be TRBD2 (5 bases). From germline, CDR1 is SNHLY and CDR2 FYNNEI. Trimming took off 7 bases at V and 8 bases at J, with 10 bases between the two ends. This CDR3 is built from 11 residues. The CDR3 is CASIRAGTQYF. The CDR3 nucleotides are TGTGCCAGCATTCGTGCGGGTACGCAGTATTTT.

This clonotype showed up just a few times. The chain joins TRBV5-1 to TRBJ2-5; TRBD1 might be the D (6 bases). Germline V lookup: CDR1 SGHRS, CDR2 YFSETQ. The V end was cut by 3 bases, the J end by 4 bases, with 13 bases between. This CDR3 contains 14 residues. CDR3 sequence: CASSSTGLRETQYF. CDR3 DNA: TGCGCCAGCAGCTCCACAGGGTTGCGAGAGACCCAGTACTTC. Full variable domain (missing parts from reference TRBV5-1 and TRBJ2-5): KAGVTQTPRYLIKTRGQQVTLSCSPISGHRSVSWYQQTPGQGLQFLFEYFSETQRNKGNFPGRFSGRQFSNSRSEMNVSTLELGDSALYLCASSSTGLRETQYFGPGTRLLVL.

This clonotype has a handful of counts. Here the CDR3 reads CAISVHRGADTQYF. The CDR3 DNA reads as TGTGCCATCAGTGTTCATCGCGGAGCAGATACGCAGTATTTT. V usage is TRBV10-3 and J usage is TRBJ2-3; D unclear. The germline CDR1 and CDR2 sequences are ENHRY and SYGVKD. The CDR3 sequence is 14 residues long. The V end was cut by 4 bases, the J end by 4 bases, with 12 bases between.

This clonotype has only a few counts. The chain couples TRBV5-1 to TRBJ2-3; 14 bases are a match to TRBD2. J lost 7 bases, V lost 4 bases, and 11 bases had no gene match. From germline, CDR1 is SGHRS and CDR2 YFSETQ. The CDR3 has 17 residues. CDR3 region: CASSRSGTSGSGYTQYF. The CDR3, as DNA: TGCGCCAGCAGCCGATCCGGGACTAGCGGGAGCGGGTATACGCAGTATTTT. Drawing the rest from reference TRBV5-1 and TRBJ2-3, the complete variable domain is KAGVTQTPRYLIKTRGQQVTLSCSPISGHRSVSWYQQTPGQGLQFLFEYFSETQRNKGNFPGRFSGRQFSNSRSEMNVSTLELGDSALYLCASSRSGTSGSGYTQYFGPGTRLTVL.

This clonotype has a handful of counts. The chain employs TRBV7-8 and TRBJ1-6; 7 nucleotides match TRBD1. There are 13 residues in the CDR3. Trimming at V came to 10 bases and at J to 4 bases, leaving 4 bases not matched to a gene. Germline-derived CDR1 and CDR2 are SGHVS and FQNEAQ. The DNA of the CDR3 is TGTGCCACCACGACAGGGTATAATTCACCCCTCCACTTT. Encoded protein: CATTTGYNSPLHF.

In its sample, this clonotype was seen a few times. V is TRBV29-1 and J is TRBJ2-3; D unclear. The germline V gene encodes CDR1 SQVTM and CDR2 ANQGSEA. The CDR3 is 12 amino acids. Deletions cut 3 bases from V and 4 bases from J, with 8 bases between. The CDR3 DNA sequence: TGCAGCGTTGATGTGGGCTCAGATACGCAGTATTTT. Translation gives CSVDVGSDTQYF.

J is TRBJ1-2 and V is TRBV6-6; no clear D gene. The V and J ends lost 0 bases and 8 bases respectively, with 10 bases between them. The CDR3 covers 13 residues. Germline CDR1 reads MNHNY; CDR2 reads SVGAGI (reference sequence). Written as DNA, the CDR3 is TGTGCCAGCAGTTACTCGACTTTAGACGGCTACACCTTC. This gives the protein CASSYSTLDGYTF.

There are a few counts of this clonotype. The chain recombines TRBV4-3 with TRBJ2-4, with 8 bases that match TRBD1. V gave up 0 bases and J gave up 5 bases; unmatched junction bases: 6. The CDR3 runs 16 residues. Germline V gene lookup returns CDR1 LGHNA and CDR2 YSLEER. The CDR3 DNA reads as TGCGCCAGCAGCCAAGATCCCGGGACAGGACAAAACATTCAGTACTTC. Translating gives CASSQDPGTGQNIQYF.

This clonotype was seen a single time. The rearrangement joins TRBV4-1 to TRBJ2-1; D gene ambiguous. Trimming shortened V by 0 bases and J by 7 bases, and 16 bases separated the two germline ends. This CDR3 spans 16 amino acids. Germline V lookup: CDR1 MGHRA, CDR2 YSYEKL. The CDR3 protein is CASSQEGLGRMNEQFF. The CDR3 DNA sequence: TGCGCCAGCAGCCAAGAAGGGTTGGGCCGGATGAATGAGCAGTTCTTC.

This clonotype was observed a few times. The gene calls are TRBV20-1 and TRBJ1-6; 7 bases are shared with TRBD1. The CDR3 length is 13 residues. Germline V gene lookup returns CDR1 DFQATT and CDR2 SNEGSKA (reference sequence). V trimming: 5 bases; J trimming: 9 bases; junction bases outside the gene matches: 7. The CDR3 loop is CSAVTGYGSPLHF. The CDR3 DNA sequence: TGCAGTGCTGTGACAGGGTACGGTTCACCCCTCCACTTT.

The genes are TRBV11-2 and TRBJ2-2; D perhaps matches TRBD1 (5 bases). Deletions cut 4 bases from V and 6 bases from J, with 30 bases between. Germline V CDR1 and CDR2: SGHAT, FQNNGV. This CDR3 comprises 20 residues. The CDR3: CASSSRTRTEMGGRPGELFF. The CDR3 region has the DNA TGTGCCAGCAGCTCCCGGACACGGACGGAGATGGGTGGTCGACCCGGGGAGCTGTTTTTT.

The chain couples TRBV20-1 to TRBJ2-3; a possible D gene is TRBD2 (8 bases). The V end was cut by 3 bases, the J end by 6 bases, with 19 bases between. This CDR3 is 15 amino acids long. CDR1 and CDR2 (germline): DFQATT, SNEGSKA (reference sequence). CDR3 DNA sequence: TGCAGTGCTAGCGGAGGGGGCGGGGGGTCGGATACGCAGTATTTT. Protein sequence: CSASGGGGGSDTQYF.

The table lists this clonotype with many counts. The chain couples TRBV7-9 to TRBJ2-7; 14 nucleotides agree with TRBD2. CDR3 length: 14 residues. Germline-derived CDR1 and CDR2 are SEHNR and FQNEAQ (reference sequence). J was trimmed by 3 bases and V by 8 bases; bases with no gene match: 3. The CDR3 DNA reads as TGTGCCAGCGGGGGGACTAGCGGGGGCTACGAGCAGTACTTC. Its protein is CASGGTSGGYEQYF.

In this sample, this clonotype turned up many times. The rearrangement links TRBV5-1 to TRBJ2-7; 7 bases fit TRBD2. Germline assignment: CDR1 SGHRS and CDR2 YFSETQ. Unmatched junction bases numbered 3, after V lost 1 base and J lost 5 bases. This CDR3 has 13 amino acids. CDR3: CASSLTSVNEQYF. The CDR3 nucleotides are TGCGCCAGCAGCTTGACTAGCGTCAACGAGCAGTACTTC.

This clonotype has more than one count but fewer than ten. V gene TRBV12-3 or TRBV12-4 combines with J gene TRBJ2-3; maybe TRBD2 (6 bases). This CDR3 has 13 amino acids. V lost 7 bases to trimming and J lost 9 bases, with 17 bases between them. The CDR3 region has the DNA TGTGCCAGCACCCAAGGGACTGGGAACACGCAGTATTTT. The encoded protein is CASTQGTGNTQYF.

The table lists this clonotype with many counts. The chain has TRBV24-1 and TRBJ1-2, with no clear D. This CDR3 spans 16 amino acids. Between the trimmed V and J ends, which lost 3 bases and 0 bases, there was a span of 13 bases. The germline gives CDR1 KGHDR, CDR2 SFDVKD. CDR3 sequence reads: CATSDPTAQANYGYTF. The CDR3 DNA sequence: TGTGCCACCAGTGATCCGACGGCCCAAGCTAACTATGGCTACACCTTC.

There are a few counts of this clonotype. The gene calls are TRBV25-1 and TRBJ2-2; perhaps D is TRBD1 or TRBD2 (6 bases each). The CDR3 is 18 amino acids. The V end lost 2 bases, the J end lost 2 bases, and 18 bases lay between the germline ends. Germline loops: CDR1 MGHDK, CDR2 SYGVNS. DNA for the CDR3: TGTGCCAGCAGTGAAGGGGGCAGGGGACTCTCAAACACCGGGGAGCTGTTTTTT. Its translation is CASSEGGRGLSNTGELFF.

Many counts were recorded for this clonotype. The CDR3 is CASSSGTAQETQYF. Written as DNA, the CDR3 is TGCGCCAGCAGCTCCGGGACAGCCCAAGAGACCCAGTACTTC. The chain joins TRBV5-1 to TRBJ2-5; TRBD1 matches 7 bases. Germline trimming cut 3 bases from V and 1 base from J; bases unmatched to any gene: 3. Germline CDR1 and CDR2: SGHRS and YFSETQ. The CDR3 spans 14 residues.

In DNA, the CDR3 is TGCAGCGTTGATGCTAGCGGGGGGCCCCCCTACGAGCAGTACTTC. As protein: CSVDASGGPPYEQYF. This chain links TRBV29-1 with TRBJ2-7; the match to TRBD2 covers 11 bases. The junction had 6 bases not matched to a gene; V was cut back by 3 bases and J by 2 bases. The length of the CDR3 is 15 residues. In germline, CDR1 is SQVTM, CDR2 ANQGSEA.

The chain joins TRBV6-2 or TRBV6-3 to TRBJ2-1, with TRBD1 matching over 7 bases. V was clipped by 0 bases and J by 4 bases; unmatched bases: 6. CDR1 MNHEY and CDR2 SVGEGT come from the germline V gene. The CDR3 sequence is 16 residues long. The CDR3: CASSYSSATGYNEQFF. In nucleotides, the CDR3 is TGTGCCAGCAGTTACTCCAGCGCGACAGGGTACAATGAGCAGTTCTTC.

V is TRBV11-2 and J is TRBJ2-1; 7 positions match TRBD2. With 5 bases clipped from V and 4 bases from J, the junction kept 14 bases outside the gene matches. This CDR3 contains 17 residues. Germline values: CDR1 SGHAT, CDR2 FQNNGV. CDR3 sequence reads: CASSPRSLADIYNEQFF. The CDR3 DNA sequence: TGTGCCAGCAGCCCAAGGTCTCTAGCGGATATATACAATGAGCAGTTCTTC.

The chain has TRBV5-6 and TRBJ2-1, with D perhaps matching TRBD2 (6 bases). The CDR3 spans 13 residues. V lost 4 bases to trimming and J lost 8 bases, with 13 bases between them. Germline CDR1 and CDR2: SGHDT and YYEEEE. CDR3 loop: CASSHGTRDEQFF. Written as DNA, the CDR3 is TGTGCCAGCAGCCATGGGACTCGCGATGAGCAGTTCTTC. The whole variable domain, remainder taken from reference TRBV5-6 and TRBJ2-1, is DAGVTQSPTHLIKTRGQQVTLRCSPKSGHDTVSWYQQALGQGPQFIFQYYEEEERQRGNFPDRFSGHQFPNYSSELNVNALLLGDSALYLCASSHGTRDEQFFGPGTRLTVL.